A single sample gave rise to the 3 T cell receptor beta chains below, sequenced in a study of blood T cell repertoires in COVID-19. The repertoire was sequenced with immunoSEQ multiplex PCR; TCRdb's copy has only in-frame clones and lacks some. Of roughly 330,000 clones listed, over 75% are singletons. The sample comprised peripheral blood. The receptors stem from a woman aged 45-60 years with active or convalescent COVID-19.

The rearrangement uses TRBV5-4 and TRBJ1-2; 7 nucleotides align to TRBD1. The J segment lost 5 bases and the V segment lost 2 bases, leaving 6 bases of the junction unmatched. CDR3 length: 14 amino acids. The germline gives CDR1 SGHNT, CDR2 YYREEE (reference sequence). In nucleotides, the CDR3 is TGTGCCAGCAGCTTACCCGGGACAGATTATGGCTACACCTTC. Protein sequence: CASSLPGTDYGYTF.

The chain joins TRBV15 to TRBJ1-6; possibly TRBD1 for D (5 bases). CDR3 length: 18 amino acids. Trimming took off 0 bases at V and 3 bases at J, with 15 bases between the two ends. Germline-derived CDR1 and CDR2 are LNHNV and YYDKDF (reference sequence). The CDR3 is CATSRDRQQGLYNSPLHF. CDR3 coding DNA: TGTGCCACCAGCAGAGATAGACAGCAGGGCCTCTATAATTCACCCCTCCACTTT.

The genes are TRBV7-9 and TRBJ1-1; 11 bases fit TRBD1. V gave up 0 bases and J gave up 4 bases; unmatched junction bases: 7. The CDR3 is 17 residues long. The germline gives CDR1 SEHNR, CDR2 FQNEAQ (reference sequence). CDR3 coding DNA: TGTGCCAGCAGCTTAGCCGGACAGGGGGCTTGGGTCACTGAAGCTTTCTTT. This gives the protein CASSLAGQGAWVTEAFF.